This T cell receptor beta chain was captured by sequencing in a study of regulatory T cells in long-lasting Graves disease. This clonotype was seen ten or more times. Time point noted: newly diagnosed GD, antithyroid drugs for less than 3 months. Making the TCR library involved RNA that had been extracted from PBMCs. EDTA tubes received around 9.4 milliliters of collected peripheral blood. The TCR beta library used iRepertoire HTBI primers with Arm-PCR amplification of CDR3. TCRdb analysed the multiplex PCR reads with MiXCR anew, one entry per CDR3 protein. The table records roughly 610,000 distinct CDR3 sequences, roughly 15% of them present only once. CDR1 and CDR2 from the germline V gene are WSHSY and SAAADI. CDR3 length equals 14 residues. Trimming left V 5 bases short and J 4 bases short, with 13 bases between. These data also formed part of another study, on T cells in Graves' hyperthyroidism and ophthalmopathy. From that study: Those with hyperthyroidism were 18 to 65 years old, newly diagnosed, and ill for under 2 months.

Here the sequenced sample was peripheral blood mononuclear cells (PBMCs), taken at new diagnosis, from a patient treated with antithyroid drugs. V usage is TRBV10-2 and J usage is TRBJ2-3, with a weak D call TRBD1 (6 bases). The source of this sequence is a woman aged 25 to 39 with Graves disease. CDR3 protein: CASSQGFVADTQYF. In DNA, the CDR3 is TGCGCCAGCAGTCAGGGGTTCGTCGCAGATACGCAGTATTTT.